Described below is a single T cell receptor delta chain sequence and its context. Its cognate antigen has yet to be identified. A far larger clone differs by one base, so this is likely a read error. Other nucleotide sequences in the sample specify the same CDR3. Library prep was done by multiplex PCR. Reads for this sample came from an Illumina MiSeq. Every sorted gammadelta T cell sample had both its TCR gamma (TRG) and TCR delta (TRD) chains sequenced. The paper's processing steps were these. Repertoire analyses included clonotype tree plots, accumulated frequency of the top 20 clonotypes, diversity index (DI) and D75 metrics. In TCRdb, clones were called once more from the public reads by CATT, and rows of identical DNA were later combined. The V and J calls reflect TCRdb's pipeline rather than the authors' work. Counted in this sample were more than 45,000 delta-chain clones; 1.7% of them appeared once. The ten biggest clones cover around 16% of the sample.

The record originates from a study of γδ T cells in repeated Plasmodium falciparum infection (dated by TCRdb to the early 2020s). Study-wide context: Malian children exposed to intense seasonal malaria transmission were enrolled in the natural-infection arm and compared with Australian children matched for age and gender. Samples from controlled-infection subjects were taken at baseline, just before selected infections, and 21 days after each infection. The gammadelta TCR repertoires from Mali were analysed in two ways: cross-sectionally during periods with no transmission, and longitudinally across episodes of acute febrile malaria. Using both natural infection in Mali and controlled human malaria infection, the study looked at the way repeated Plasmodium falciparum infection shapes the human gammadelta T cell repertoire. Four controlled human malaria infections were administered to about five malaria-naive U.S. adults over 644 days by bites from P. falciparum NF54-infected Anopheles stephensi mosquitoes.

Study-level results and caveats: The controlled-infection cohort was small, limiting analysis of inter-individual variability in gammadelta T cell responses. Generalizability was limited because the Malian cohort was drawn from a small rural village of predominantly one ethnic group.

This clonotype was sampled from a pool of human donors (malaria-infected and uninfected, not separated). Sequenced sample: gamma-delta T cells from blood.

The nucleotide sequence reads as follows: TGTGCTCTTGGGGGGCCACCCCGGGATACGAGCTCCGATAAACTCATCTTT. Translated, this gives CALGGPPRDTSSDKLIF. The sequence joins TRDV1 to TRDJ1, with TRDD3 identical over 8 junction bases. No J gene is reported in TCRdb; it was inferred here by comparing the DNA with germline. CDR1 TSWWSYY and CDR2 QGS are derived from the germline V gene. V is pruned by 4 bases and J by 3 bases, leaving 13 bases of the junction without a gene match. Including the terminal cysteine and phenylalanine, the CDR3 comprises 17 residues. Only CDR3 DNA remains: 51 bases, in frame from the first base.